The rows below give T cell receptor beta chains drawn from one sample of a study of T cell responses to AZD1222 COVID-19 vaccine. Profiling relied on immunoSEQ multiplex PCR, and the TCRdb table lists in-frame clones only, not all of them. The sample records under 150,000 clones, about 90% being singletons. Sequenced here: peripheral blood, sampled 28 days after the second AZD1222 dose. The source is an adult who received the AZD1222 COVID-19 vaccine. The CDR3 runs from the conserved cysteine through the conserved F or W. The D gene is left open where the match is weak. Part of the rows lack a size; the others show once, few, many or a class for expanded clones.

CDR3aa: CAIRAETDNSPLHF
CDR3nt: TGTGCCATCAGAGCAGAGACCGATAATTCACCCCTCCACTTT
abundance: NA
d_gene: NA
v_gene: TRBV10-3
j_gene: TRBJ1-6

CDR3aa: CASSQYSFGASTGELFF
CDR3nt: TGTGCCAGCTCACAATACAGTTTCGGGGCATCTACCGGGGAGCTGTTTTTT
abundance: NA
d_gene: NA
v_gene: TRBV18
j_gene: TRBJ2-2

CDR3aa: CASTSPGGKVAFF
CDR3nt: TGTGCCAGCACCTCGCCCGGTGGTAAAGTGGCTTTCTTT
abundance: few
d_gene: NA
v_gene: TRBV6-5
j_gene: TRBJ1-1

CDR3aa: CASSEGRPGNTIYF
CDR3nt: TGCGCCAGCAGCGAGGGGCGGCCAGGAAACACCATATATTTT
abundance: NA
d_gene: NA
v_gene: TRBV5-1
j_gene: TRBJ1-3

CDR3aa: CASRTQDRGYTF
CDR3nt: TGTGCCAGTAGAACACAGGACCGTGGCTACACCTTC
abundance: NA
d_gene: NA
v_gene: TRBV19
j_gene: TRBJ1-2

CDR3aa: CASSGGTEGNSPLHF
CDR3nt: TGCGCCAGCAGCGGCGGGACAGAAGGGAATTCACCCCTCCACTTT
abundance: NA
d_gene: TRBD1
v_gene: TRBV5-1
j_gene: TRBJ1-6

CDR3aa: CASSGLTGSSYNEQFF
CDR3nt: TGCGCCAGCAGCGGACTGACAGGTTCCTCCTACAATGAGCAGTTCTTC
abundance: NA
d_gene: NA
v_gene: TRBV5-1
j_gene: TRBJ2-1

CDR3aa: CASSLAKWGSNEKLFF
CDR3nt: TGTGCCAGCAGCTTAGCGAAATGGGGGTCTAATGAAAAACTGTTTTTT
abundance: once
d_gene: NA
v_gene: TRBV7-2
j_gene: TRBJ1-4

CDR3aa: CSASHGTSSYEQYF
CDR3nt: TGCAGTGCTAGTCACGGGACATCCTCCTACGAGCAGTACTTC
abundance: NA
d_gene: NA
v_gene: TRBV20-1
j_gene: TRBJ2-7

CDR3aa: CSVGQSNQPQHF
CDR3nt: TGCAGCGTTGGACAGAGTAATCAGCCCCAGCATTTT
abundance: NA
d_gene: NA
v_gene: TRBV29-1
j_gene: TRBJ1-5

CDR3aa: CASSTFLAGPTDTQYF
CDR3nt: TGTGCCAGCAGCACCTTCTTAGCGGGACCTACAGATACGCAGTATTTT
abundance: NA
d_gene: TRBD2
v_gene: TRBV11-2
j_gene: TRBJ2-3

CDR3aa: CASSPRTSGLFYNEQFF
CDR3nt: TGTGCCAGCAGCCCCCGGACTAGCGGGCTTTTTTACAATGAGCAGTTCTTC
abundance: NA
d_gene: TRBD2
v_gene: TRBV9
j_gene: TRBJ2-1

CDR3aa: CASIEMTGNTGELFF
CDR3nt: TGTGCCAGCATCGAAATGACAGGGAACACCGGGGAGCTGTTTTTT
abundance: NA
d_gene: NA
v_gene: TRBV11-2
j_gene: TRBJ2-2

CDR3aa: CASIALVGGTNEQFF
CDR3nt: TGTGCCAGCATCGCCCTTGTGGGCGGGACCAATGAGCAGTTCTTC
abundance: NA
d_gene: NA
v_gene: TRBV5-4
j_gene: TRBJ2-1

CDR3aa: CASSPSLAGALQETQYF
CDR3nt: TGTGCCAGCTCACCATCGCTAGCGGGAGCCCTCCAAGAGACCCAGTACTTC
abundance: NA
d_gene: TRBD2
v_gene: TRBV18
j_gene: TRBJ2-5

CDR3aa: CASSQEVAGQPQHF
CDR3nt: TGCGCCAGCAGCCAAGAGGTCGCGGGTCAGCCCCAGCATTTT
abundance: once
d_gene: NA
v_gene: TRBV4-3
j_gene: TRBJ1-5

CDR3aa: CASSQIRGPGRNTEAFF
CDR3nt: TGTGCCAGCAGCCAGATTAGGGGCCCTGGGAGGAACACTGAAGCTTTCTTT
abundance: NA
d_gene: NA
v_gene: TRBV7-8
j_gene: TRBJ1-1

CDR3aa: CASSSVGGEGYGYTF
CDR3nt: TGTGCCAGCAGCTCCGTGGGGGGTGAGGGATATGGCTACACCTTC
abundance: NA
d_gene: NA
v_gene: TRBV7-2
j_gene: TRBJ1-2

CDR3aa: CASSSRGLGDQPQHF
CDR3nt: TGTGCCAGCAGTTCCCGTGGCCTCGGGGATCAGCCCCAGCATTTT
abundance: NA
d_gene: NA
v_gene: TRBV6-5
j_gene: TRBJ1-5

CDR3aa: CASSHTRLAGGRSYNEQFF
CDR3nt: TGTGCCAGTTCACACACTCGACTAGCGGGGGGGCGGTCCTACAATGAGCAGTTCTTC
abundance: NA
d_gene: TRBD2
v_gene: TRBV19
j_gene: TRBJ2-1

CDR3aa: CASSSALENTEAFF
CDR3nt: TGTGCCAGCAGCTCCGCCCTAGAGAACACTGAAGCTTTCTTT
abundance: NA
d_gene: NA
v_gene: TRBV7-2
j_gene: TRBJ1-1

CDR3aa: CASSQFDRKNTGELFF
CDR3nt: TGCGCCAGCAGCCAGTTCGACAGAAAAAACACCGGGGAGCTGTTTTTT
abundance: NA
d_gene: NA
v_gene: TRBV4-1
j_gene: TRBJ2-2

CDR3aa: CAWTAQALDQPQHF
CDR3nt: TGTGCCTGGACCGCCCAGGCGTTGGATCAGCCCCAGCATTTT
abundance: NA
d_gene: NA
v_gene: TRBV30
j_gene: TRBJ1-5

CDR3aa: CASSPSPVLKETQYF
CDR3nt: TGTGCCAGCAGCCCTAGCCCCGTCTTAAAAGAGACCCAGTACTTC
abundance: NA
d_gene: NA
v_gene: TRBV7-6
j_gene: TRBJ2-5

CDR3aa: CATQDTGYGGYTF
CDR3nt: TGTGCCACCCAAGATACAGGGTATGGAGGCTACACCTTC
abundance: once
d_gene: NA
v_gene: TRBV10-3
j_gene: TRBJ1-2

CDR3aa: CASSPPREHGYTF
CDR3nt: TGTGCCAGCAGTCCCCCTCGCGAGCATGGCTACACCTTC
abundance: NA
d_gene: NA
v_gene: TRBV28
j_gene: TRBJ1-2

CDR3aa: CASSLGRNSPLHF
CDR3nt: TGTGCCAGCAGCTTAGGGAGGAATTCACCCCTCCACTTT
abundance: NA
d_gene: NA
v_gene: TRBV11-2
j_gene: TRBJ1-6

CDR3aa: CATRETGNTGELFF
CDR3nt: TGTGCCACCAGGGAGACAGGGAACACCGGGGAGCTGTTTTTT
abundance: NA
d_gene: NA
v_gene: TRBV24-1
j_gene: TRBJ2-2

CDR3aa: CASSPTGATNEKLFF
CDR3nt: TGTGCCAGCAGCCCTACTGGGGCAACTAATGAAAAACTGTTTTTT
abundance: NA
d_gene: NA
v_gene: TRBV14
j_gene: TRBJ1-4

CDR3aa: CASRTHPYGYTF
CDR3nt: TGTGCCAGCAGGACACATCCCTATGGCTACACCTTC
abundance: once
d_gene: NA
v_gene: TRBV6-5
j_gene: TRBJ1-2

CDR3aa: CASSYSPGGSGNTIYF
CDR3nt: TGTGCCAGCAGTTACTCCCCAGGGGGCTCTGGAAACACCATATATTTT
abundance: NA
d_gene: TRBD1
v_gene: TRBV6-5
j_gene: TRBJ1-3

CDR3aa: CATLDSGSYEQYF
CDR3nt: TGTGCCACACTGGATAGCGGGAGTTACGAGCAGTACTTC
abundance: NA
d_gene: TRBD2
v_gene: TRBV10-3
j_gene: TRBJ2-7

CDR3aa: CASSEIGEGTEQFF
CDR3nt: TGTGCCAGCAGTGAAATTGGGGAGGGGACAGAGCAGTTCTTC
abundance: NA
d_gene: NA
v_gene: TRBV6-1
j_gene: TRBJ2-1